This TCR beta chain was obtained from a study of T-cell reconstitution after alpha-beta-depleted transplantation in children. In its sample, this clonotype was seen many times. Its target is not known. Trimming took off 4 bases at V and 0 bases at J, with 10 bases between the two ends. Germline V gene sequence: CDR1 SGHTA, CDR2 FQGNSA. CDR3 length: 15 residues. Study conclusions and caveats: Reportedly, alpha-beta T cells present about two months post-transplant originated from several hundred expanded clones of graft origin. T-cell counts and diversity were attributed mostly to newly produced T cells one year after transplant. The high TCRbeta diversity at day 60 in some patients came from surviving recipient T cells and thymic progenitors.

Library preparation (for TCRbeta) was performed with unique molecular identifiers. TCRdb redid the calling of the PCR reads with MiXCR, one entry per CDR3 protein. In the table there are roughly 400,000 distinct CDR3 sequences, 43% of which are singletons. The source of this sequence is a girl aged 2 to 10 with aplastic anemia, due to receive a stem cell transplant. The V and J genes are TRBV7-2 and TRBJ2-1; D perhaps matches TRBD2 (6 bases). Specimen: PBMCs, collected before TCRalphabeta/CD19-depleted stem cell transplant. CDR3 in amino acids: CASSSLAASYNEQFF. The CDR3 coding sequence is TGTGCCAGCAGCTCTTTAGCGGCCTCCTACAATGAGCAGTTCTTC.